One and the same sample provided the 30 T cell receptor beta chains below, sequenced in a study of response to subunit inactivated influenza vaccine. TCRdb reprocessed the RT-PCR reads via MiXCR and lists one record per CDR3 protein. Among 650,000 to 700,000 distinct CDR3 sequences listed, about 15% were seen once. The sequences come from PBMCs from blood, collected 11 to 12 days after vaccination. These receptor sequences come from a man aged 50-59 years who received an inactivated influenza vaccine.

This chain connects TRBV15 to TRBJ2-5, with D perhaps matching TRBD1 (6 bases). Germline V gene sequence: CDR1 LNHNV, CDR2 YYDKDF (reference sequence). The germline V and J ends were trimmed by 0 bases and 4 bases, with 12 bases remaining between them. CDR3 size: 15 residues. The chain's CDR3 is CATSRDKGVRETQYF. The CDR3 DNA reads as TGTGCCACCAGCAGAGATAAGGGGGTACGAGAGACCCAGTACTTC.

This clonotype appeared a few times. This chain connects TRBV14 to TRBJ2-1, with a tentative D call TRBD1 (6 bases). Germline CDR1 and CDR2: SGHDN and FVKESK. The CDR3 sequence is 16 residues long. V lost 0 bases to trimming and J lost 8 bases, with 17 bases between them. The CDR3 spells CASSQEGAANYDEQFF. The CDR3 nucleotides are TGTGCCAGCAGCCAAGAGGGGGCGGCGAATTACGATGAGCAGTTCTTC.

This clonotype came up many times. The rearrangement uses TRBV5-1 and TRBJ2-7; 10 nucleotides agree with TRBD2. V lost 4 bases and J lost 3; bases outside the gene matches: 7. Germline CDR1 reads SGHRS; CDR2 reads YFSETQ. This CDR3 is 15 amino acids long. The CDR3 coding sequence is TGCGCCAGCAGCAAAGAAGCGGGGGGGCTCTACGAGCAGTACTTC. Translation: CASSKEAGGLYEQYF.

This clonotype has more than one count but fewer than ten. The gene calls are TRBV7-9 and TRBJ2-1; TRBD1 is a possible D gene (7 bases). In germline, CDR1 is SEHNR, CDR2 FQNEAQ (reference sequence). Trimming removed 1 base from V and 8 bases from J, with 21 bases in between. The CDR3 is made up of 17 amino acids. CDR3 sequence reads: CASSLGDSLTGVYEQFF. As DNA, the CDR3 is TGTGCCAGCAGCTTAGGGGACAGCCTCACGGGAGTCTATGAGCAGTTCTTC.

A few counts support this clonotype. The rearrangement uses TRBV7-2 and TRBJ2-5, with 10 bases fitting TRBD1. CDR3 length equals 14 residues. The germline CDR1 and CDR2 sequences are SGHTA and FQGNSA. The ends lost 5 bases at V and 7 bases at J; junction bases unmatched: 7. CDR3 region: CASSTTGGGGTQYF. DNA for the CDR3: TGTGCCAGCAGCACGACAGGGGGCGGTGGGACCCAGTACTTC.

CDR3: CASRRPGDTEAFF. The CDR3 DNA follows: TGTGCCAGCAGACGTCCAGGGGACACTGAAGCTTTCTTT. V is TRBV11-2 and J is TRBJ1-1, with a possible D match to TRBD1 (6 bases). Germline lookup yields CDR1 SGHAT and CDR2 FQNNGV. V was clipped by 6 bases and J by 3 bases, with 11 bases between them. The CDR3 is made up of 13 amino acids.

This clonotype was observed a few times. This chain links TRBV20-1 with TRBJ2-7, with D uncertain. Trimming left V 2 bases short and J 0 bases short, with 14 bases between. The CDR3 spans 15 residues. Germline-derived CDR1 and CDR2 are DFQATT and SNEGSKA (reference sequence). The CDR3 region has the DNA TGCAGTGCTAGACGAAGGCAGGCTAGCTCCTACGAGCAGTACTTC. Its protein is CSARRRQASSYEQYF.

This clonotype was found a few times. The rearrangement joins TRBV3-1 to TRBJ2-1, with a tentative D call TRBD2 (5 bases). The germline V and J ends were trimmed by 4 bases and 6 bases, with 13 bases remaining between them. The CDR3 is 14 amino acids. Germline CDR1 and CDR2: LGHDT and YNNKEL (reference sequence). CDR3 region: CASSRQAVANEQFF. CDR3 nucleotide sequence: TGTGCCAGCAGCCGCCAAGCGGTCGCCAATGAGCAGTTCTTC.

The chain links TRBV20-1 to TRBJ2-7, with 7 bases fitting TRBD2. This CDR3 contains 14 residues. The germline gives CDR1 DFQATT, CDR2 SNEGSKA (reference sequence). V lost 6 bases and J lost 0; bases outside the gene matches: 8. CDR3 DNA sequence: TGCAGTGCCGACCTAGCGGAATTCTCCTACGAGCAGTACTTC. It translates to CSADLAEFSYEQYF.

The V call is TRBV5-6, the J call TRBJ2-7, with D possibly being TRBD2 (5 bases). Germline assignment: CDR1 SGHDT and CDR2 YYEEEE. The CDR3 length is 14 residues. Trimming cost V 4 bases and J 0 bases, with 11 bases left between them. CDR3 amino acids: CASSRTPSSYEQYF. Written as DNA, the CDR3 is TGTGCCAGCAGCCGGACTCCGAGCTCCTACGAGCAGTACTTC.

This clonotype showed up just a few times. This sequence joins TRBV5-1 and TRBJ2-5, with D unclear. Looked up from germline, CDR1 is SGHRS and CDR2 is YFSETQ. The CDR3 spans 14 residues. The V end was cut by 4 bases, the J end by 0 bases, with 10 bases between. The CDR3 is CASSLLLHQETQYF. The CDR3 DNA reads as TGCGCCAGCAGCCTCCTTTTGCACCAAGAGACCCAGTACTTC.

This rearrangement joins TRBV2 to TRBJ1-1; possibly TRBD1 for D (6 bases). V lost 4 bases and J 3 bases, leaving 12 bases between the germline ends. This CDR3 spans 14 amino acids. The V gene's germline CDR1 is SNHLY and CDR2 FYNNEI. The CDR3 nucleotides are TGTGCCAGCAGTGTTTCAGGGGCGGACACTGAAGCTTTCTTT. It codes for CASSVSGADTEAFF.

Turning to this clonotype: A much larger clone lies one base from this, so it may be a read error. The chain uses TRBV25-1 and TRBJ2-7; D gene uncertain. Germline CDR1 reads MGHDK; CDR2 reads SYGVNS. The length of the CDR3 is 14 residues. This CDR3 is CASSSASISDEQYF. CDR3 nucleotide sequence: TGTGCCAGCAGTTCTGCGTCTATCTCCGACGAGCAGTACTTC.

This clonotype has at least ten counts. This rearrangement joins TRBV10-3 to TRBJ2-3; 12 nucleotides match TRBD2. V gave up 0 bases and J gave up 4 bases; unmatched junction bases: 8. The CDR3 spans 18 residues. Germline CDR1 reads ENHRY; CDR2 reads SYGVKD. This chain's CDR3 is CAISESKTSGSFADTQYF. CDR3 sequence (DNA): TGTGCCATCAGTGAGTCAAAGACTAGCGGGAGTTTCGCAGATACGCAGTATTTT.

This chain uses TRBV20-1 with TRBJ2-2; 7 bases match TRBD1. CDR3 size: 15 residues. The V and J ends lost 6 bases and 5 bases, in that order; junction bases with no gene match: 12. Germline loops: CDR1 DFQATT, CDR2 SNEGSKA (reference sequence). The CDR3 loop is CSAPPHRGKTGELFF. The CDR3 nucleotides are TGCAGTGCCCCTCCCCACAGGGGAAAAACCGGGGAGCTGTTTTTT.

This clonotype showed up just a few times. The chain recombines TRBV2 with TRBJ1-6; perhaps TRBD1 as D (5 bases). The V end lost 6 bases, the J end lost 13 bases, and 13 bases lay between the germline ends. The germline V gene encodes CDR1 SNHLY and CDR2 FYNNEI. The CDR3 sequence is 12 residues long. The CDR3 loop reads CASRPGPGPLHF. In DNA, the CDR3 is TGTGCCAGCAGGCCGGGGCCAGGCCCCCTCCACTTT.

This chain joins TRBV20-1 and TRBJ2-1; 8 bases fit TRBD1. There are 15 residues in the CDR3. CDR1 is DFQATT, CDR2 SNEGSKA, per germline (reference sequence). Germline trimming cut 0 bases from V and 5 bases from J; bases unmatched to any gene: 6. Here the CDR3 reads CSARDRDRNNNEQFF. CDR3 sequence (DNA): TGCAGTGCTAGAGATCGGGACAGGAATAACAATGAGCAGTTCTTC.

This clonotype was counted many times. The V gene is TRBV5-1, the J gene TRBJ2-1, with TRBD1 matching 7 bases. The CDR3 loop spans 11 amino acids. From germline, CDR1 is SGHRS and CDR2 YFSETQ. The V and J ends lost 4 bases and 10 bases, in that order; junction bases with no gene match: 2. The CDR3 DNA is TGCGCCAGCAGCGTGGACAGGGAGCAGTTCTTC. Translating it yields CASSVDREQFF.

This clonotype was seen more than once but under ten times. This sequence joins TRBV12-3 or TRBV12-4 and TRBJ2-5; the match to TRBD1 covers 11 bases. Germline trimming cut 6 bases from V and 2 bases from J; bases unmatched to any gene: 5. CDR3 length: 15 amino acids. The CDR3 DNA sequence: TGTGCCAGCAGCCCCGGGACAGGGGGACAAGAGACCCAGTACTTC. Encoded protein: CASSPGTGGQETQYF.

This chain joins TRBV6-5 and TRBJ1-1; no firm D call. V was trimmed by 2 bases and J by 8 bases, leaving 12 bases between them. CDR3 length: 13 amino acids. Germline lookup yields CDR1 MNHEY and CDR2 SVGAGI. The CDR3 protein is CASSYSRLGEAFF. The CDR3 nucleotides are TGTGCCAGCAGTTACAGTAGGTTGGGGGAAGCTTTCTTT.

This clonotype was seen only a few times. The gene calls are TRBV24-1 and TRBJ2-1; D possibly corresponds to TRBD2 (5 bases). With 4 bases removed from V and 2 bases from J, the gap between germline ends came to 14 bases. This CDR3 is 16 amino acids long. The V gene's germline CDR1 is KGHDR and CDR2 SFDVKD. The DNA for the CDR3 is TGTGCCACCAGTGACCCCTCAGCGGCCCCCTACAATGAGCAGTTCTTC. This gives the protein CATSDPSAAPYNEQFF.

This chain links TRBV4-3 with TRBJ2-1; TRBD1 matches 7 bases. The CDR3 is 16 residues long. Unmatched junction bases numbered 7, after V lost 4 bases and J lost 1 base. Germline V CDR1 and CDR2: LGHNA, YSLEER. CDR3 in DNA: TGCGCCAGCAGCCCAGCAGGGGGAAAATCCTACAATGAGCAGTTCTTC. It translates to CASSPAGGKSYNEQFF.

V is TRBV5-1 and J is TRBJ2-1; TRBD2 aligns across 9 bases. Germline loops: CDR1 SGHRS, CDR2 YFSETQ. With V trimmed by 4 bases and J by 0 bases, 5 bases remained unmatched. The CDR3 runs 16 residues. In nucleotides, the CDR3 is TGCGCCAGCAGCAGCCTAGCGGGACACTCCTACAATGAGCAGTTCTTC. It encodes CASSSLAGHSYNEQFF.

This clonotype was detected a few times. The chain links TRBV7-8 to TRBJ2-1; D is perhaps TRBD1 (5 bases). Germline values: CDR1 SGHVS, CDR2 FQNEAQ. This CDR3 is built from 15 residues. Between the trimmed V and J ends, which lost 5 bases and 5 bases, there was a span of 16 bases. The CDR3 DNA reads TGTGCCAGCAGCCCCACTGTGGACAATAACAATGAGCAGTTCTTC. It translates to CASSPTVDNNNEQFF.

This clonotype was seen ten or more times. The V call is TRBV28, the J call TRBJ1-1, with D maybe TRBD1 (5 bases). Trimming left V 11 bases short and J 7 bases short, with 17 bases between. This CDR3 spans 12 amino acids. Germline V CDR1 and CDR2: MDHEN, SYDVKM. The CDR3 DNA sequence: TGTGCCCTTGTCGGAGACAGTGGTGAAGCTTTCTTT. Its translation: CALVGDSGEAFF.

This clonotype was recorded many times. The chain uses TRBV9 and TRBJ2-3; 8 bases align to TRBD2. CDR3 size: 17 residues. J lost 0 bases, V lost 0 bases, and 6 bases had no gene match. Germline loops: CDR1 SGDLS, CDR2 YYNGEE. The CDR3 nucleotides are TGTGCCAGCAGCGTAGGTCCAGCGGGAGCTAGCACAGATACGCAGTATTTT. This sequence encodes CASSVGPAGASTDTQYF.

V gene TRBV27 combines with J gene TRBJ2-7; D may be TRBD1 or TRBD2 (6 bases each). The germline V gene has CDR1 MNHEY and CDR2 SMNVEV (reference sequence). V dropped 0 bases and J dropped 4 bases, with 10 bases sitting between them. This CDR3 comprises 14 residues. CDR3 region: CASSLSLGGYEQYF. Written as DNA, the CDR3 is TGTGCCAGCAGTTTATCGTTAGGGGGGTACGAGCAGTACTTC.

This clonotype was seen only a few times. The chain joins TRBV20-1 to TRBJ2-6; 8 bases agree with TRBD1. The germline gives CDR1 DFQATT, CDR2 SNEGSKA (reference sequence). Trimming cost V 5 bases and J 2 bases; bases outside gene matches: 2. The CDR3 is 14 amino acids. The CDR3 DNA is TGCAGTGCTGGACAGGGTACTGGGGCCAACGTCCTGACTTTC. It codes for CSAGQGTGANVLTF.

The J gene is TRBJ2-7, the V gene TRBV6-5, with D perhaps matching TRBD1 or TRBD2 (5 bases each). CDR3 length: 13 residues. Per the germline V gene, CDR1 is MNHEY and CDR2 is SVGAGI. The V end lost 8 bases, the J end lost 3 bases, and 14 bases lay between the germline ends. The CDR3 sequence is CASVKRGHYEQYF. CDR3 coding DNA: TGTGCCAGCGTTAAGAGGGGCCACTACGAGCAGTACTTC.

The CDR3 reads CASSQAEKGNEQFF. CDR3 nucleotide sequence: TGCGCCAGCAGCCAGGCTGAGAAGGGCAATGAGCAGTTCTTC. The rearrangement links TRBV4-3 to TRBJ2-1; D gene ambiguous. Germline values: CDR1 LGHNA, CDR2 YSLEER. The CDR3 runs to 14 residues. V was trimmed by 3 bases and J by 6 bases, leaving 12 bases between them.